Below are 25 T cell receptor beta chains sequenced from a single sample in a study of T-cell memory formation after mild COVID-19. TCRdb processed the 5' RACE reads anew with MiXCR; each CDR3 protein has one entry. In the table there are roughly 580,000 distinct CDR3 sequences, roughly 18% of which are singletons. Sequencing was carried out using PBMCs or a T cell subset sorted from them (not recorded which). Receptors originate from an adult woman who had mild COVID-19 (a few samples of this study predate the infection). Cell type and time point are not known.

This clonotype has just a few counts. J is TRBJ2-4 and V is TRBV9; D is unresolved. The germline V and J ends were trimmed by 0 bases and 0 bases, with 7 bases remaining between them. The CDR3 sequence is 15 residues long. Germline values: CDR1 SGDLS, CDR2 YYNGEE. In DNA, the CDR3 is TGTGCCAGCAGCGTAGGGACGCTAGCCAAAAACATTCAGTACTTC. Residues: CASSVGTLAKNIQYF.

This chain links TRBV5-1 with TRBJ2-3, with 12 bases lining up with TRBD2. Germline CDR1 SGHRS, CDR2 YFSETQ. The junction had 8 bases not matched to a gene; V was cut back by 1 base and J by 2 bases. The CDR3 is made up of 18 amino acids. The CDR3 DNA sequence: TGCGCCAGCAGCTTGACCCCAACTAGCGGGGGGTCCACAGATACGCAGTATTTT. Its protein is CASSLTPTSGGSTDTQYF.

This clonotype was seen only a few times. This chain uses TRBV7-6 with TRBJ2-5, with D possibly TRBD2 on 6 matching bases. Germline CDR1 SGHVS, CDR2 FNYEAQ. Between the trimmed V and J ends, which lost 6 bases and 7 bases, there was a span of 15 bases. CDR3 length: 13 residues. The CDR3 spells CASRSSDGGTQYF. For the CDR3, the DNA is TGTGCCAGCAGGTCTAGCGACGGGGGGACCCAGTACTTC.

This clonotype was counted between two and nine times. The chain is built from TRBV6-5 and TRBJ2-3; tentative D call: TRBD2 (5 bases). Trimming took off 6 bases at V and 0 bases at J, with 7 bases between the two ends. The CDR3 is made up of 13 amino acids. Germline V gene lookup returns CDR1 MNHEY and CDR2 SVGAGI. The CDR3 bases are TGTGCCAGCAGGCCGGGGAGCACAGATACGCAGTATTTT. Its protein is CASRPGSTDTQYF.

The V gene is TRBV6-2 or TRBV6-3, the J gene TRBJ1-6; the D is unclear. Germline loops: CDR1 MNHEY, CDR2 SVGEGT. This CDR3 has 13 amino acids. The V and J ends lost 7 bases and 7 bases respectively, with 11 bases between them. For the CDR3, the DNA is TGTGCCAGCAATGACGGCCCGAATTCACCCCTCCACTTT. It is translated as CASNDGPNSPLHF.

DNA for the CDR3: TGTGCCAGCAGCCTTCATGGGACTAGCGGGAGGAACAACATCCGAAGCACAGATACGCAGTATTTT. Its protein product is CASSLHGTSGRNNIRSTDTQYF. The chain has TRBV21-1 and TRBJ2-3; TRBD2, the D gene given by the table, was not confirmed from the DNA. TRBV21-1 is tagged as a pseudogene. The CDR3 length is 22 residues.

This clonotype has just a few counts. The chain is built from TRBV9 and TRBJ2-4; the match to TRBD2 covers 10 bases. The CDR3 covers 17 residues. Germline V lookup: CDR1 SGDLS, CDR2 YYNGEE. J was trimmed by 5 bases and V by 4 bases; bases with no gene match: 12. The CDR3 sequence is CASSRGLAEFYENIQYF. The CDR3 nucleotides read TGTGCCAGCAGCAGAGGACTAGCGGAATTTTACGAAAACATTCAGTACTTC. The full variable domain, in which reference TRBV9 and TRBJ2-4 provide the parts outside the CDR3, is DSGVTQTPKHLITATGQRVTLRCSPRSGDLSVYWYQQSLDQGLQFLIQYYNGEERAKGNILERFSAQQFPDLHSELNLSSLELGDSALYFCASSRGLAEFYENIQYFGAGTRLSVL.

This clonotype was detected a few times. The chain employs TRBV19 and TRBJ2-1; D uncertain. This CDR3 has 16 residues. Germline V gives CDR1 LNHDA, CDR2 SQIVND (reference sequence). The V gene lost 5 bases and the J gene lost 10 bases, with 24 bases spanning the gap. CDR3 nucleotide sequence: TGTGCCAGTAGTGCCCCCCGCGCCGGGCCCCCTGGGGAGCAGTTCTTC. Translated, it gives CASSAPRAGPPGEQFF.

The sample holds a few counts of this clonotype. The V call is TRBV19, the J call TRBJ2-6, with TRBD1 matching over 7 bases. This CDR3 has 18 residues. In germline, CDR1 is LNHDA, CDR2 SQIVND (reference sequence). Trimming at V came to 4 bases and at J to 2 bases, leaving 11 bases not matched to a gene. The CDR3 loop reads CASSTGLYRGTGANVLTF. The CDR3 DNA reads as TGTGCCAGTAGTACAGGGCTCTACAGGGGAACTGGGGCCAACGTCCTGACTTTC.

This clonotype was seen more than once but under ten times. The V and J genes are TRBV20-1 and TRBJ1-2, with TRBD1 matching over 8 bases. The CDR3 is 13 residues long. The V gene's germline CDR1 is DFQATT and CDR2 SNEGSKA (reference sequence). V was pared by 6 bases and J by 3 bases, with 6 bases of the junction left unmatched. The CDR3 is CSADRGRYYGYTF. The CDR3 DNA is TGCAGTGCCGACAGGGGCAGGTACTATGGCTACACCTTC.

The V gene is TRBV7-6, the J gene TRBJ2-1; D is ambiguous. Germline values: CDR1 SGHVS, CDR2 FNYEAQ. V was clipped by 1 base and J by 0 bases, with 7 bases between them. The CDR3 consists of 15 residues. The chain's CDR3 is CASSLGRTSYNEQFF. In nucleotides, the CDR3 is TGTGCCAGCAGCTTAGGGCGTACCTCCTACAATGAGCAGTTCTTC.

The chain uses TRBV5-1 and TRBJ1-4, with D possibly matching TRBD1 (6 bases). The CDR3 is made up of 15 amino acids. V was pared by 1 base and J by 6 bases, with 13 bases between. In germline, CDR1 is SGHRS, CDR2 YFSETQ. The CDR3 protein is CASSLIPRQDEKLFF. CDR3 nucleotide sequence: TGCGCCAGCAGCTTGATTCCCCGACAGGATGAAAAACTGTTTTTT. The full variable domain, with the rest looked up from reference TRBV5-1 and TRBJ1-4, is KAGVTQTPRYLIKTRGQQVTLSCSPISGHRSVSWYQQTPGQGLQFLFEYFSETQRNKGNFPGRFSGRQFSNSRSEMNVSTLELGDSALYLCASSLIPRQDEKLFFGSGTQLSVL.

Only a few counts were recorded for this clonotype. V gene TRBV4-1 combines with J gene TRBJ2-2; no firm D call. Trimming cost V 1 base and J 4 bases, with 1 base left between them. The CDR3 consists of 12 residues. Germline V gene data show CDR1 as MGHRA and CDR2 as YSYEKL. For the CDR3, the DNA is TGCGCCAGCAGCCAAGTCACCGGGGAGCTGTTTTTT. Encoded protein: CASSQVTGELFF.

The DNA of the CDR3 is TGTGCCAGCAGCCAGGACGAAAGACAGGGGATATTCTTTAACGAGCAGTACTTC. Translating gives CASSQDERQGIFFNEQYF. The rearrangement uses TRBV5-5 and TRBJ2-7, with 8 bases identical to TRBD1. V shed 4 bases, J shed 5 bases, and the junction held 20 bases outside the gene matches. Germline V gene sequence: CDR1 SGHKS, CDR2 YYEKEE (reference sequence). The CDR3 extends over 18 amino acids.

This clonotype showed up just a few times. The CDR3 here is CATSRPQGYGYTF. CDR3 in DNA: TGTGCCACCAGCAGACCCCAGGGTTATGGCTACACCTTC. The J gene is TRBJ1-2, the V gene TRBV15; perhaps TRBD1 as D (5 bases). CDR1 and CDR2 from the germline V gene are LNHNV and YYDKDF (reference sequence). The germline V and J ends were trimmed by 2 bases and 5 bases, with 9 bases remaining between them. CDR3 length: 13 amino acids.

V usage is TRBV7-9 and J usage is TRBJ2-1; D might be TRBD1 (5 bases). V was pared by 5 bases and J by 8 bases, with 10 bases between. The length of the CDR3 is 12 residues. Germline V gives CDR1 SEHNR, CDR2 FQNEAQ (reference sequence). Here the CDR3 DNA reads TGTGCCAGCAGCCCCAGGGTAGATGAGCAGTTCTTC. Its translation is CASSPRVDEQFF.

This clonotype came up a few times. The rearrangement links TRBV5-4 to TRBJ2-3; D remains ambiguous. Deletions cut 4 bases from V and 4 bases from J, with 19 bases between. Germline CDR1 is SGHNT and CDR2 is YYREEE (reference sequence). The CDR3 spans 16 residues. In nucleotides, the CDR3 is TGTGCCAGCAGCCCCGGCGGCCCCGCGGTCGCAGATACGCAGTATTTT. Translating gives CASSPGGPAVADTQYF.

J is TRBJ2-5 and V is TRBV5-8; a possible D gene is TRBD1 (5 bases). Germline assignment: CDR1 SGHTS and CDR2 YDEGEE. This CDR3 comprises 13 residues. The ends were cut back, 0 bases at V and 7 bases at J, with 10 bases in the middle. The CDR3: CASSLVQGGTQYF. The CDR3 DNA follows: TGTGCCAGCAGCTTGGTCCAGGGTGGGACCCAGTACTTC.

This clonotype was picked up a small number of times. This sequence joins TRBV2 and TRBJ1-1, with no clear D. The CDR3 covers 12 residues. Trimming removed 7 bases from V and 7 bases from J, with 13 bases in between. In germline, CDR1 is SNHLY, CDR2 FYNNEI. CDR3 bases: TGTGCCAGCACTAAAGGTCCCCATGAAGCTTTCTTT. Translated: CASTKGPHEAFF.

This clonotype occurred a few times. The chain is built from TRBV28 and TRBJ2-3, with TRBD2 matching 8 bases. V was pared by 1 base and J by 3 bases, with 9 bases of the junction left unmatched. Germline CDR1 is MDHEN and CDR2 is SYDVKM. CDR3 length equals 17 residues. The CDR3 region is CASSLFSLAGPTDTQYF. In DNA, the CDR3 is TGTGCCAGCAGTTTATTCAGCCTAGCGGGCCCAACAGATACGCAGTATTTT. The whole variable domain, remainder taken from reference TRBV28 and TRBJ2-3, is DVKVTQSSRYLVKRTGEKVFLECVQDMDHENMFWYRQDPGLGLRLIYFSYDVKMKEKGDIPEGYSVSREKKERFSLILESASTNQTSMYLCASSLFSLAGPTDTQYFGPGTRLTVL.

This clonotype has just a few counts. The V and J genes are TRBV29-1 and TRBJ2-1; 11 bases map to TRBD2. There are 14 residues in the CDR3. V was pared by 8 bases and J by 8 bases, with 11 bases of the junction left unmatched. Germline V gene lookup returns CDR1 SQVTM and CDR2 ANQGSEA. CDR3: CSYSPLAGDYEQFF. The CDR3 bases are TGCAGCTATTCCCCACTAGCGGGAGACTATGAGCAGTTCTTC.

V usage is TRBV5-1 and J usage is TRBJ2-2, with TRBD2 as a possible D gene (5 bases). Germline assignment: CDR1 SGHRS and CDR2 YFSETQ. The CDR3 spans 15 residues. Trimming pared 9 bases from V and 4 bases from J, leaving 19 bases between. CDR3: CATRRGHDGTGELFF. The CDR3 coding sequence is TGCGCCACCAGGAGAGGGCACGATGGCACCGGGGAGCTGTTTTTT.

There are a few counts of this clonotype. J is TRBJ2-1 and V is TRBV24-1, with 8 nucleotides matching TRBD1. The junction had 9 bases not matched to a gene; V was cut back by 5 bases and J by 7 bases. Germline V gives CDR1 KGHDR, CDR2 SFDVKD. The CDR3 is 15 residues long. The CDR3 spells CATSVGGTGRNEQFF. The CDR3 nucleotides are TGTGCCACCAGTGTCGGTGGGACAGGAAGGAATGAGCAGTTCTTC.

The J gene is TRBJ1-1, the V gene TRBV30; no clear D. Germline values: CDR1 GTSNPN, CDR2 SVGIG (reference sequence). This CDR3 region has 13 residues. V lost 4 bases, J lost 3 bases, and 12 bases lay in between. The CDR3 is CAWTVLGDTEAFF. The DNA of the CDR3 is TGTGCCTGGACCGTGTTAGGAGACACTGAAGCTTTCTTT.

The chain links TRBV7-2 to TRBJ2-5; D not resolved. CDR3 length equals 12 residues. Per germline, CDR1 SGHTA and CDR2 FQGNSA. V was trimmed by 4 bases and J by 5 bases, leaving 8 bases between them. This CDR3 reads CASSSLVETQYF. CDR3 DNA sequence: TGTGCCAGCAGCTCGTTGGTGGAGACCCAGTACTTC.